What follows are 15 T cell receptor beta chains derived from one specimen sequenced in a study of T-cell memory formation after mild COVID-19. TCRdb re-called the 5' RACE reads through MiXCR, storing one row per CDR3 protein. This table has 120,000 to 150,000 distinct CDR3 sequences, roughly 21% appearing once. The sample was PBMCs or a T cell subset sorted from them (not recorded which). The receptors here all came from an adult woman who had mild COVID-19 (a few samples of this study predate the infection). Cell type and time point are not known.

This rearrangement joins TRBV2 to TRBJ2-5; D not certain. CDR3 length equals 11 residues. V was shortened by 6 bases and J by 5 bases, with 7 bases between the two germline ends. The V gene's germline CDR1 is SNHLY and CDR2 FYNNEI. CDR3 DNA sequence: TGTGCCAGCAGCGACCGGGAGACCCAGTACTTC. Translated, it gives CASSDRETQYF.

This chain joins TRBV5-1 and TRBJ2-3; no definite D call. The CDR3 contains 15 residues. CDR1 is SGHRS and CDR2 is YFSETQ in the germline V gene. Trimming shortened V by 0 bases and J by 0 bases, and 8 bases separated the two germline ends. CDR3 region: CASSLDTPSTDTQYF. The CDR3 DNA reads TGCGCCAGCAGCTTGGATACGCCTAGCACAGATACGCAGTATTTT. The full variable domain, completed using reference TRBV5-1 and TRBJ2-3, is KAGVTQTPRYLIKTRGQQVTLSCSPISGHRSVSWYQQTPGQGLQFLFEYFSETQRNKGNFPGRFSGRQFSNSRSEMNVSTLELGDSALYLCASSLDTPSTDTQYFGPGTRLTVL.

The chain couples TRBV20-1 to TRBJ2-3, with TRBD1 as a possible D gene (6 bases). Germline CDR1 reads DFQATT; CDR2 reads SNEGSKA (reference sequence). The ends were cut back, 3 bases at V and 1 base at J, with 14 bases in the middle. This CDR3 has 15 amino acids. The CDR3 coding sequence is TGCAGTGCTAGTTCAGGGGCCTCGCGCACAGATACGCAGTATTTT. It translates to CSASSGASRTDTQYF.

V gene TRBV7-2 combines with J gene TRBJ2-5; D gene uncertain. This CDR3 contains 13 residues. The germline CDR1 and CDR2 sequences are SGHTA and FQGNSA. The V and J ends lost 3 bases and 6 bases respectively, with 11 bases between them. Here the CDR3 DNA reads TGTGCCAGCAGCTTCGGAGTCGTGCAGACCCAGTACTTC. Amino acid sequence: CASSFGVVQTQYF.

This clonotype has more than one count but fewer than ten. V usage is TRBV12-3 or TRBV12-4 and J usage is TRBJ2-1; D might be TRBD2 (5 bases). CDR3 length equals 16 residues. Trimming removed 1 base at V and 15 bases at J, with 25 bases between. The CDR3 DNA reads TGTGCCAGCAGTTTAGGGTGGGAGTCGCCGTGGTCTGGTAGGTTCTTC. It yields the protein CASSLGWESPWSGRFF.

This clonotype was seen a few times. The chain links TRBV20-1 to TRBJ1-5; D is uncertain. Germline assignment: CDR1 DFQATT and CDR2 SNEGSKA (reference sequence). The V gene lost 1 base and the J gene lost 3 bases, with 13 bases spanning the gap. This CDR3 is 15 amino acids long. The CDR3 DNA reads as TGCAGTGCTAGAGGGTCCGGAGGAGACAATCAGCCCCAGCATTTT. Translation: CSARGSGGDNQPQHF.

The chain links TRBV7-9 to TRBJ2-6, with TRBD1 as a possible D gene (6 bases). The V gene lost 7 bases and the J gene lost 0 bases, with 7 bases spanning the gap. The germline gives CDR1 SEHNR, CDR2 FQNEAQ (reference sequence). The CDR3 is made up of 14 amino acids. DNA for the CDR3: TGTGCCAGCACCAGGGGCTCTGGGGCCAACGTCCTGACTTTC. Protein sequence: CASTRGSGANVLTF.

This clonotype was seen many times. The chain employs TRBV12-3 or TRBV12-4 and TRBJ1-3; D is ambiguous. The CDR3 covers 12 residues. V dropped 5 bases and J dropped 4 bases, with 6 bases sitting between them. The CDR3 DNA reads TGTGCCAGCAGTCCACTGGGAAACACCATATATTTT. Translating gives CASSPLGNTIYF.

The chain is built from TRBV6-6 and TRBJ2-7, with D unresolved. CDR3 length equals 15 residues. The V gene lost 2 bases and the J gene lost 9 bases, with 20 bases spanning the gap. Germline V gene data show CDR1 as MNHNY and CDR2 as SVGAGI (reference sequence). In DNA form, the CDR3 reads TGTGCCAGCAGTTACGCTCGCACAGTCCACGAGCGGCAGTACTTC. Translating it yields CASSYARTVHERQYF.

This clonotype was counted a few times. V gene TRBV5-1 combines with J gene TRBJ2-2, with TRBD2 as a possible D gene (6 bases). Germline-derived CDR1 and CDR2 are SGHRS and YFSETQ. Trimming left V 2 bases short and J 5 bases short, with 13 bases between. CDR3 size: 15 residues. The CDR3 loop reads CASSFGSGTTGELFF. As DNA, the CDR3 is TGCGCCAGCAGCTTCGGTAGCGGTACTACCGGGGAGCTGTTTTTT.

This rearrangement joins TRBV2 to TRBJ2-7; 10 bases line up with TRBD1. With V trimmed by 5 bases and J by 4 bases, 5 bases remained unmatched. This CDR3 comprises 14 residues. Per the germline V gene, CDR1 is SNHLY and CDR2 is FYNNEI. The CDR3 sequence is CASSRQGAGYEQYF. The CDR3 nucleotides read TGTGCCAGCAGTAGACAGGGGGCTGGGTACGAGCAGTACTTC.

This chain connects TRBV5-1 to TRBJ2-1; D could derive from TRBD1 or TRBD2 (5 bases each). The CDR3 extends over 14 amino acids. CDR1 and CDR2 (germline): SGHRS, YFSETQ. V was clipped by 7 bases and J by 8 bases, with 19 bases between them. The DNA for the CDR3 is TGCGCCAGCGGCGTGGACCCCCGGGGCGATGAGCAGTTCTTC. Translated, it gives CASGVDPRGDEQFF.

This chain links TRBV20-1 with TRBJ2-7; 11 nucleotides align to TRBD2. V was clipped by 6 bases and J by 4 bases; unmatched bases: 17. The CDR3 length is 17 residues. Germline V gene sequence: CDR1 DFQATT, CDR2 SNEGSKA (reference sequence). CDR3 DNA sequence: TGCAGTGCCCCCTTTAGACCTAGCGGGAGGTGGACGTACGAGCAGTACTTC. This translates into CSAPFRPSGRWTYEQYF.

The chain joins TRBV19 to TRBJ2-7; D possibly corresponds to TRBD1 (6 bases). Per germline, CDR1 LNHDA and CDR2 SQIVND (reference sequence). V lost 5 bases and J 3 bases, leaving 14 bases between the germline ends. This CDR3 has 14 amino acids. The CDR3 DNA is TGTGCCAGTAGTGTTCAAACAGGGAACTACGAGCAGTACTTC. The encoded protein is CASSVQTGNYEQYF.

This clonotype was counted at least ten times. V and J are TRBV12-3 or TRBV12-4 and TRBJ2-3; D gene ambiguous. Trimming removed 7 bases from V and 1 base from J, with 3 bases in between. The CDR3 totals 11 residues. The CDR3 here is CASTRTDTQYF. For the CDR3, the DNA is TGTGCCAGCACCCGCACAGATACGCAGTATTTT.